Given below is one T cell receptor beta chain in context. The data are from a study of identifying expanded T cells in peripheral blood. There are 15 residues in the CDR3. V lost 1 base to trimming and J lost 5 bases; unmatched junction nucleotides: 0. Germline V gene lookup returns CDR1 MGHRA and CDR2 YSYEKL. Profiled with immunoSEQ multiplex PCR; TCRdb holds only in-frame clones, not every one. The table records some 78,000 clones, 84% of them present only once. Sequencing was performed on blood. The sequence was collected from a person aged 18 to 75 in good health. The genes are TRBV4-1 and TRBJ2-1; TRBD2 matches at 12 bases. CDR3 protein: CASSQGLAGDNEQFF. CDR3 coding DNA: TGCGCCAGCAGCCAAGGACTAGCGGGGGACAATGAGCAGTTCTTC.